The T cell receptor (beta chain) under discussion was sequenced for a study of blood T cell repertoires in COVID-19. The CDR3 covers 14 residues. Germline assignment: CDR1 MNHEY and CDR2 SMNVEV (reference sequence). Germline trimming cut 5 bases from V and 1 base from J; bases unmatched to any gene: 3. Original methodology: The assay estimated nucleated cells by amplifying reference gene primers. Sequencing was performed with immunoSEQ multiplex PCR; in TCRdb, only in-frame clones are kept and a portion is missing. V and J calls plus clone size are reproduced from that table; the DNA served to infer D and trimming. The sample lists some 490,000 clones; 75% to 90% were seen once.

The chain recombines TRBV27 with TRBJ2-5; 8 positions match TRBD2. Sequencing was performed on PBMCs or T cells enriched from blood (not recorded which). The TCR sequence derives from a woman between 55 and 75 years old who had recovered from COVID-19. The CDR3, as DNA: TGTGCCAGCAGTCCTGGACTAGCCCAAGAGACCCAGTACTTC. It specifies CASSPGLAQETQYF.